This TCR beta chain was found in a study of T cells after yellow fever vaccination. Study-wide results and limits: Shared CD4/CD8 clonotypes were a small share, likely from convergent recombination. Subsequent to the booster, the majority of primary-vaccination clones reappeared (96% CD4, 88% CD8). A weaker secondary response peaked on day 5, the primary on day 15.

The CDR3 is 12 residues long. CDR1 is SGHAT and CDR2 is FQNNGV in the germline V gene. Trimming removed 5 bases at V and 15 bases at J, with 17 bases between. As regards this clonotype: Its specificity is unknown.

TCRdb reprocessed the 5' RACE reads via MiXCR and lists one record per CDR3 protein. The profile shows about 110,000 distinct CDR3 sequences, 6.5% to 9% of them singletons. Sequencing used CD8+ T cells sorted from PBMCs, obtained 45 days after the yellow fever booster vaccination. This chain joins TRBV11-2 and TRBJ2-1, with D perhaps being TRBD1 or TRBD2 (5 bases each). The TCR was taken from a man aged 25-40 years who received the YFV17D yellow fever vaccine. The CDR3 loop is CASSADGAAPFF. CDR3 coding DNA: TGTGCCAGCAGCGCCGACGGGGCAGCCCCGTTCTTC. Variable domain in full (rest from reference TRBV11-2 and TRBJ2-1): EAGVAQSPRYKIIEKRQSVAFWCNPISGHATLYWYQQILGQGPKLLIQFQNNGVVDDSQLPKDRFSAERLKGVDSTLKIQPAKLEDSAVYLCASSADGAAPFFGPGTRLTVL.